Sequencing of this T cell receptor (beta chain) was carried out in a study of blood T cell repertoires in COVID-19. Study-wide context: Samples representing acute and convalescent COVID-19 were sourced from the United States, Italy and Spain. PBMCs, B-cell-depleted T cells, or T cells provided the cDNA or gDNA that made up the material.

In the original analysis: Reference gene primer amplification gave nucleated cell count estimates. Sequenced by immunoSEQ multiplex PCR; TCRdb stores in-frame clones only, minus some. D and trimming were read from the DNA, whereas the V and J calls and clone size are those reported in that table. The table lists roughly 410,000 clones, about 88% of them singletons. Enrolled during active infection, Seattle patients were then followed longitudinally. This TCR was sampled from a woman aged 40 to 55 with COVID-19, enrolled during active disease. Sequencing was done on a sample of peripheral blood.

This CDR3 reads CASSAVRGYTF. CDR3 nucleotide sequence: TGTGCCAGCAGTGCCGTTAGAGGCTACACCTTC. The rearrangement uses TRBV12-3 or TRBV12-4 and TRBJ1-2; D ambiguous. Trimming pared 5 bases from V and 8 bases from J, leaving 9 bases between. The CDR3 totals 11 residues.